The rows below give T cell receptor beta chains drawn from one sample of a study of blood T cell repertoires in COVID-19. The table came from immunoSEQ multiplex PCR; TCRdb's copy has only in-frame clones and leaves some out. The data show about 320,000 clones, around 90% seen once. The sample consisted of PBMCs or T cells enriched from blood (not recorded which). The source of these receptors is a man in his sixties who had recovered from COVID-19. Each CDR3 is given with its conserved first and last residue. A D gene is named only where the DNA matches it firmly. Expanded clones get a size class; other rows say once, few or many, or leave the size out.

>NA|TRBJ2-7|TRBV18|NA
TGTGCCAGCTCACCACCGGCCAGGGGCGCCTCCTACGAGCAGTACTTC
CASSPPARGASYEQYF
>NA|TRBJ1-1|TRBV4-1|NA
TGCGCCAGCAGCCAACGGGGTACTGAAGCTTTCTTT
CASSQRGTEAFF
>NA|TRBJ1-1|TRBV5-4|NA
TGTGCCAGCAGCTTGGCCGAGGGGGGGTGGACTGAAGCTTTCTTT
CASSLAEGGWTEAFF
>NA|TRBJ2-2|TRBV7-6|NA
TGTGCCAGCAGCTTAACGTTACCTCGGGTCAACACCGGGGAGCTGTTTTTT
CASSLTLPRVNTGELFF
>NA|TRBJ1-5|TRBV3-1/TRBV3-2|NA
TGTGCCAGCAGCCAACCAGTCCGGGGGGCCTGCAATCAGCCCCAGCATTTT
CASSQPVRGACNQPQHF
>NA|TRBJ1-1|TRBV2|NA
TGTGCCAGCACACGAACACGTAACACTGAAGCTTTCTTT
CASTRTRNTEAFF
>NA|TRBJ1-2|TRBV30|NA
TGTGCCTGGAGTGCTGGGGCTCGGGGCTACACCTTC
CAWSAGARGYTF
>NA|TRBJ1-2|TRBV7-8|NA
TGTGCCAGCAGCTTAAGGAGAGGTCGCGGCAACTATGGCTACACCTTC
CASSLRRGRGNYGYTF
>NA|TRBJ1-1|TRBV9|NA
TGTGCCAGCAGCGTAGGGGAGGCCACGCAAGCTTTCTTT
CASSVGEATQAFF
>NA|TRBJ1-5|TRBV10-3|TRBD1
TGTGCCACCGGACAGGGGGTGGGCAATCAGCCCCAGCATTTT
CATGQGVGNQPQHF
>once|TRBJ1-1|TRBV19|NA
TGTGCCAGTACTAACAGGGAGAACACTGAAGCTTTCTTT
CASTNRENTEAFF
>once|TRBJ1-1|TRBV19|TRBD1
TGTGCCAGTAGTCCCTCACAGGGGGCGCGGGTGCGGAACACTGAAGCTTTCTTT
CASSPSQGARVRNTEAFF
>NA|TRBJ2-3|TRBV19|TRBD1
TGTGCCAGTAGTTCGGGACAGGGGATTAAAGGGACAGATACGCAGTATTTT
CASSSGQGIKGTDTQYF
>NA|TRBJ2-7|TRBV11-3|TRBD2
TGTGCCAGCAGCACGGGACTAGTCTCGAGCGAGCAGTACTTC
CASSTGLVSSEQYF
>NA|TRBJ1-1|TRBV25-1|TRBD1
TGTGCCAGCAGAAAACAGGGGGCGCAAGTCACTGAAGCTTTCTTT
CASRKQGAQVTEAFF
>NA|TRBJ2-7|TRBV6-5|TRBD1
TGTGCCAGCAGTCTACCCGGGACAGGGGTTTACGAGCAGTACTTC
CASSLPGTGVYEQYF
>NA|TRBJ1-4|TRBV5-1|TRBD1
TGCGCCAGCAGCCTGGGACAGCGAGCAACTAATGAAAAACTGTTTTTT
CASSLGQRATNEKLFF
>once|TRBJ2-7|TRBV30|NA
TGTGCCTGGAGTGAGGAGTACGAGCAGTACTTC
CAWSEEYEQYF
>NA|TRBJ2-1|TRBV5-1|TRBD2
TGCGCCAGCAGCTTGGGTACTAGCGGGACTTATGAGCAGTTCTTC
CASSLGTSGTYEQFF
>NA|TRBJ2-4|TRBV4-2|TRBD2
TGTGCCAGCAGCCAAGGGGGCCTAGCGGTAGCCAAAAACATTCAGTACTTC
CASSQGGLAVAKNIQYF
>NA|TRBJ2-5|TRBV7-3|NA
TGTGCCAGCAGCCGTGCAACTACCGAGACCCAGTACTTC
CASSRATTETQYF
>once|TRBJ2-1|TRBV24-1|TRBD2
TGTGCCACCAGTGTTACTAGCGGAGAGCAGTTCTTC
CATSVTSGEQFF
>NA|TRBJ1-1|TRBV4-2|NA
TGTGCCAGCAGCCAATCGCCAGGTGATGAAGCTTTCTTT
CASSQSPGDEAFF
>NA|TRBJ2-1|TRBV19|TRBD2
TGTGCCAGTAGTATTACGTCCGCTAGCGGGGGGGCCGGACTGTTCTTC
CASSITSASGGAGLFF
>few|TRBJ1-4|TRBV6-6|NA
TGTGCCAGCAGTCATGAGGGGGACAATGAAAAACTGTTTTTT
CASSHEGDNEKLFF
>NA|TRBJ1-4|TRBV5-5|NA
TGTGCCAGCAGACAGGATCCAACTAATGAAAAACTGTTTTTT
CASRQDPTNEKLFF
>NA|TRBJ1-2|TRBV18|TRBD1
TGTGCCAGCTCACAGAGGACAGGAGACTATGGCTACACCTTC
CASSQRTGDYGYTF
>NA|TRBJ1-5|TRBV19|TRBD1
TGTGCCAGTAGTACGGTACTCAGGGGGGTTGGCAATCAGCCCCAGCATTTT
CASSTVLRGVGNQPQHF
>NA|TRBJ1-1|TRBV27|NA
TGTGCCAGCAGCTTTGGGTGGGCCACTGAAGCTTTCTTT
CASSFGWATEAFF
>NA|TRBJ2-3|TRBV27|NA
TGTGCCAGCACCAGCCTACCGGGACAACTCACAGATACGCAGTATTTT
CASTSLPGQLTDTQYF
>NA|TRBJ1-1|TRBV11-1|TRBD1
TGTGCCAGCAGCCCAGGGACAGCCACTGAAGCTTTCTTT
CASSPGTATEAFF
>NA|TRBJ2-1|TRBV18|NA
TGTGCCAGCTCACCACGTGCAGGGGCAGGATACAATGAGCAGTTCTTC
CASSPRAGAGYNEQFF
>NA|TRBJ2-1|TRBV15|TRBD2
TGTGCCACCAGCAGTAGCGGGACCCGCTCCTACAATGAGCAGTTCTTC
CATSSSGTRSYNEQFF
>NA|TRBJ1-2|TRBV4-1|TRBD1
TGCGCCAGCAGCCAAAGACAGGGGGGAGACTACACCTTC
CASSQRQGGDYTF
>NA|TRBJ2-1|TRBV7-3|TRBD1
TGTGCCAGCAGCGAGGGGACAGGGGGCTATGAGCAGTTCTTC
CASSEGTGGYEQFF
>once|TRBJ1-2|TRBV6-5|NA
TGTGCCAGCAGTAGGGCCGGGGGGATAGATGGCTACACCTTC
CASSRAGGIDGYTF
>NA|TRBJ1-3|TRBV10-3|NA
TGTGCCATCACCCGGACCGAGCGGGGAAACACCATATATTTT
CAITRTERGNTIYF
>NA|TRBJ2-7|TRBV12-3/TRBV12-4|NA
TGTGCCAGCAGGACAGAGGTGGGGGAGCAGTACTTC
CASRTEVGEQYF
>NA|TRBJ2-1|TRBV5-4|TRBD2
TGTGCCAGCAGCTTGAGGCCTAGCGGGCACAACTACAATGAGCAGTTCTTC
CASSLRPSGHNYNEQFF
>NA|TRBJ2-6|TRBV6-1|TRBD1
TGTGCCAGCAGTGAAACCGGGACAGGGTACTCTGGGGCCAACGTCCTGACTTTC
CASSETGTGYSGANVLTF
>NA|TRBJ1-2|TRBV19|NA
TGTGCCAGTAGTAGGGCAGGCCAAAGCTATGGCTACACCTTC
CASSRAGQSYGYTF
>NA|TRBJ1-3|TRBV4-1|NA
TGCGCCAGCAGCCAAGAACAGGGTTCTGGAAACACCATATATTTT
CASSQEQGSGNTIYF
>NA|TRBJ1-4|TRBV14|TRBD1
TGTGCCAGCAGCTGGATGCAGGGGGCCGGTGAAAAACTGTTTTTT
CASSWMQGAGEKLFF
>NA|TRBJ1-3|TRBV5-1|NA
TGCGCCAGCAGCCAGGACAACTCTGGAAACACCATATATTTT
CASSQDNSGNTIYF
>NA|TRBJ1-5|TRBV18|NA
TGTGCCAGCTCACCGAAAGGGGCTAGCAATCAGCCCCAGCATTTT
CASSPKGASNQPQHF
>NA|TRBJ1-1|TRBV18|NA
TGTGCCAGCTCAGCATTGCCAACAGTCACTGAAGCTTTCTTT
CASSALPTVTEAFF
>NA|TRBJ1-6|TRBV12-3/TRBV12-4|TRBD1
TGTGCCAGCAGAGACAGGGCCGCTTCACCCCTCCACTTT
CASRDRAASPLHF
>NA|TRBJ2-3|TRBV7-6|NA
TGTGCCAGCAGTTCCACACGCACAGATACGCAGTATTTT
CASSSTRTDTQYF
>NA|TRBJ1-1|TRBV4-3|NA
TGCGCCAGCAGCCAAGAACCGGGGATAAATACTGAAGCTTTCTTT
CASSQEPGINTEAFF
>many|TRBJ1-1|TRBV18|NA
TGTGCCAGCTCATCTGGAGGTGGGGTTCGGGCTTTCTTT
CASSSGGGVRAFF
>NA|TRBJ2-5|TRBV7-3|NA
TGTGCCAGCAGCTTAACAGGGACAAAAAAAGAGACCCAGTACTTC
CASSLTGTKKETQYF
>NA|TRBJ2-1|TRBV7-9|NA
TGTGCCAGCAGCTTAGGAAGGGGTTACAATGAGCAGTTCTTC
CASSLGRGYNEQFF
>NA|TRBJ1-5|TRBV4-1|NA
TGCGCCAGCAGCCTTCAGTTTGCAGATAGCAATCAGCCCCAGCATTTT
CASSLQFADSNQPQHF
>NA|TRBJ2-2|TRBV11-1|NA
TGTGCCAGCAGCCAAATGTCGGGGTCCACCGGGGAGCTGTTTTTT
CASSQMSGSTGELFF
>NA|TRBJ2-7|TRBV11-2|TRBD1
TGTGCCAGCAGCTCACTACCCGGACAGGGTAAAGGGTTGGACGAGCAGTACTTC
CASSSLPGQGKGLDEQYF
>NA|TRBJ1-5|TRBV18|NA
TGTGCCAGCTCACTGCAGAGCAATCAGCCCCAGCATTTT
CASSLQSNQPQHF
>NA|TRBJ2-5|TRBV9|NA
TGTGCCAGCAGCGTTGGGGCCCTTGAGACCCAGTACTTC
CASSVGALETQYF